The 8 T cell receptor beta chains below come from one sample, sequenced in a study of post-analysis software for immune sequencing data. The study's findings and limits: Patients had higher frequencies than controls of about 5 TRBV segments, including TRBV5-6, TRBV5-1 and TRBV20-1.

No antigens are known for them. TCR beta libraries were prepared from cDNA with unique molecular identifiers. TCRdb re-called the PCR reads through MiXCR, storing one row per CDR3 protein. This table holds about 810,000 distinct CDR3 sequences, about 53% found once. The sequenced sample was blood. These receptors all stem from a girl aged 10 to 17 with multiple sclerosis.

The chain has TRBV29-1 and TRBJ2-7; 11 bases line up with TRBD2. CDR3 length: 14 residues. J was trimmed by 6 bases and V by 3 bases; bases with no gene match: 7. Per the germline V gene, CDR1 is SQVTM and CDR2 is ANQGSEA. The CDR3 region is CSVEYLAGGGEQYF. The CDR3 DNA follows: TGCAGCGTTGAGTACCTAGCGGGAGGTGGCGAGCAGTACTTC.

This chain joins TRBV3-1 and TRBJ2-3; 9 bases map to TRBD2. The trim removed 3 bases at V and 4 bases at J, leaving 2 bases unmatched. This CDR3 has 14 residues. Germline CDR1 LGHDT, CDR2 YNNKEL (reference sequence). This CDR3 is CASSQRTSADTQYF. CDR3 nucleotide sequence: TGTGCCAGCAGCCAGAGGACTAGCGCAGATACGCAGTATTTT.

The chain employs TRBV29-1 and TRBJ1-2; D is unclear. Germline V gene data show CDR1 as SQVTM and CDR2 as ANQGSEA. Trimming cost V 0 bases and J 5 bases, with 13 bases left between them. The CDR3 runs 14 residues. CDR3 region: CSVEDQAVRYGYTF. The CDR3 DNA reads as TGCAGCGTTGAAGATCAGGCCGTAAGGTATGGCTACACCTTC.

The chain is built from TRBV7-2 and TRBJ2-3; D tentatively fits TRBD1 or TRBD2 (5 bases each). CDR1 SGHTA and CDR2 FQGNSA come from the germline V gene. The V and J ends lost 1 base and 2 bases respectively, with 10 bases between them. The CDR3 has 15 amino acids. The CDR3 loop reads CASSLGGFDTDTQYF. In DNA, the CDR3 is TGTGCCAGCAGCTTAGGGGGGTTCGACACAGATACGCAGTATTTT.

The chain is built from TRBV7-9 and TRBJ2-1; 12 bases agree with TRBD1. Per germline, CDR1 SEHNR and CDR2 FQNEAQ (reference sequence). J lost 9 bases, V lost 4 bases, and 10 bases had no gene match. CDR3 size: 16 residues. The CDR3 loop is CASSSMQGQGAGEQFF. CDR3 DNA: TGTGCCAGCAGCTCCATGCAGGGACAGGGGGCGGGTGAGCAGTTCTTC.

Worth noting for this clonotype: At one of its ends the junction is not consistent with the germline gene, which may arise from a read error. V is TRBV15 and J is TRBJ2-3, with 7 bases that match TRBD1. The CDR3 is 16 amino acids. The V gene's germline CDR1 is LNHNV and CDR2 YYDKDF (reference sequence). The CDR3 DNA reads TGTGTCACCAGCAGGACGATGACAGGGAACACAGATACGCAGTATTTT. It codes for CVTSRTMTGNTDTQYF. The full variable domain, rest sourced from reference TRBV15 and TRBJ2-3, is DAMVIQNPRYQVTQFGKPVTLSCSQTLNHNVMYWYQQKSSQAPKLLFHYYDKDFNNEADTPDNFQSRRPNTSFCFLDIRSPGLGDTAMYLCVTSRTMTGNTDTQYFGPGTRLTVL.

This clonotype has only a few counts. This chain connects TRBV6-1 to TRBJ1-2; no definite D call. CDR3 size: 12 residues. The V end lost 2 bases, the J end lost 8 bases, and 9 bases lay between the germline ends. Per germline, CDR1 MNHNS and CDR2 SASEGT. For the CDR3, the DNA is TGTGCCAGCAGTGAATCAGGTCGCGGCTACACCTTC. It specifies CASSESGRGYTF.

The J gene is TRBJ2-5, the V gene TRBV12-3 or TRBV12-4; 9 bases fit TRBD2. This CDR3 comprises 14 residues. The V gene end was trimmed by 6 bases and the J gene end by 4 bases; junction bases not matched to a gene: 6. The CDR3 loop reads CASSPIAGVETQYF. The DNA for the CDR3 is TGTGCCAGCAGCCCTATAGCGGGAGTAGAGACCCAGTACTTC.